Presented here are 8 T cell receptor beta chains from one specimen sequenced in a study of OX40 agonist ivuxolimab in advanced cancers. Profiling relied on immunoSEQ multiplex PCR, and the TCRdb table lists in-frame clones only, not all of them. The data show approximately 67,000 clones, roughly 81% seen once. The source material was CD4+ or CD8+ T cells sorted from blood, sampled in a trial of the OX40 agonist ivuxolimab. These receptors were obtained from an adult with an advanced solid tumor such as melanoma, head and neck, liver or kidney cancer.

V is TRBV4-1 and J is TRBJ1-6; weak D call: TRBD1 (5 bases). This CDR3 region has 16 residues. Germline CDR1 is MGHRA and CDR2 is YSYEKL. Trimming removed 0 bases at V and 5 bases at J, with 11 bases between. In DNA form, the CDR3 reads TGCGCCAGCAGCCAAGAGAGGGGCCAAAATAATTCACCCCTCCACTTT. Translation gives CASSQERGQNNSPLHF.

The gene calls are TRBV6-5 and TRBJ1-2; possible D gene TRBD1, 5 bases. Germline CDR1 MNHEY, CDR2 SVGAGI. The CDR3 runs 15 residues. The V gene lost 2 bases and the J gene lost 7 bases, with 17 bases spanning the gap. This chain's CDR3 is CASSYPDIGPFGYTF. In DNA, the CDR3 is TGTGCCAGCAGTTACCCGGACATCGGGCCTTTTGGCTACACCTTC.

The CDR3 sequence is CASSQGGSRYTDTQYF. Here the CDR3 DNA reads TGTGCCAGCAGCCAAGGGGGCAGTCGCTACACAGATACGCAGTATTTT. The chain carries TRBV7-9 and TRBJ2-3; 7 bases are a match to TRBD1. The CDR3 is 16 residues long. V was pared by 5 bases and J by 2 bases, with 10 bases of the junction left unmatched. The germline V gene has CDR1 SEHNR and CDR2 FQNEAQ (reference sequence).

This rearrangement joins TRBV2 to TRBJ2-7; no reliable D call. The germline V and J ends were trimmed by 2 bases and 4 bases, with 9 bases remaining between them. Germline CDR1 reads SNHLY; CDR2 reads FYNNEI. The CDR3 runs to 13 residues. The CDR3 sequence: CASSETTVYEQYF. In nucleotides, the CDR3 is TGTGCCAGCAGTGAAACGACGGTTTACGAGCAGTACTTC.

V usage is TRBV7-9 and J usage is TRBJ1-2; the D gene is possibly TRBD1 (5 bases). The ends were cut back, 1 base at V and 7 bases at J, with 16 bases in the middle. The germline V gene encodes CDR1 SEHNR and CDR2 FQNEAQ (reference sequence). The CDR3 extends over 15 amino acids. The CDR3 is CASSLGTAGDPGYTF. The CDR3 coding sequence is TGTGCCAGCAGCTTAGGGACGGCGGGGGACCCTGGCTACACCTTC.

This chain joins TRBV7-2 and TRBJ1-1; no clear D. CDR1 and CDR2 (germline): SGHTA, FQGNSA. This CDR3 contains 15 residues. V lost 7 bases, J lost 3 bases, and 18 bases lay in between. CDR3 residues: CASTSPVLTDTEAFF. In DNA, the CDR3 is TGTGCCAGCACCTCACCGGTCTTGACGGACACTGAAGCTTTCTTT.

The V gene is TRBV7-9, the J gene TRBJ2-5; D is unresolved. There are 13 residues in the CDR3. Germline V lookup: CDR1 SEHNR, CDR2 FQNEAQ (reference sequence). V gave up 5 bases and J gave up 5 bases, with 12 bases separating them. CDR3 sequence: CASSPGVVETQYF. The CDR3 bases are TGTGCCAGCAGCCCCGGCGTGGTGGAGACCCAGTACTTC.

The chain is built from TRBV19 and TRBJ2-7, with 10 nucleotides matching TRBD1. The CDR3 runs 14 residues. Germline CDR1 LNHDA, CDR2 SQIVND (reference sequence). Unmatched junction bases numbered 7, after V lost 5 bases and J lost 6 bases. CDR3 in amino acids: CASSSGQGSGEQYF. The DNA for the CDR3 is TGTGCCAGTAGTTCGGGACAGGGGTCAGGCGAGCAGTACTTC.